A single TCR beta chain is shown here with its context. Generated by immunoSEQ multiplex PCR, the TCRdb table keeps only in-frame clones and is missing some. The sample gives 490,000 or so clones, around 85% of which show up once; 8.3% is in the top ten. Participant age was roughly 18 to 90 years, and participants resided in fewer than 30 US areas. Germline V gene lookup returns CDR1 KGHDR and CDR2 SFDVKD. The germline V and J ends were trimmed by 0 bases and 1 base, with 12 bases remaining between them. The CDR3 consists of 16 residues. This specimen belongs to a study of blood T cell repertoires in COVID-19. In the study overall: Acute and convalescent COVID-19 samples came from the United States, Italy and Spain.

The TCR was taken from a woman in her fifties or sixties who had recovered from COVID-19. This rearrangement joins TRBV24-1 to TRBJ2-7, with D perhaps TRBD2 (5 bases). The sample comprised PBMCs or T cells enriched from blood (not recorded which). CDR3 amino acids: CATSDLLRAISYEQYF. The CDR3 DNA reads TGTGCCACCAGTGATTTGTTGCGGGCTATATCCTACGAGCAGTACTTC.